The source of this T cell receptor (beta chain) is a study of T cells in localized non-small cell lung cancer. Findings of the study overall: Median detection of top 100 tumor clones in adjacent lung was over 45 clones. Among the tissues sampled, uninvolved adjacent lung had the highest T cell clonality, above tumor.

The method was immunoSEQ multiplex PCR; TCRdb's version includes in-frame clones alone and lacks a portion of them. The sample lists around 2,300 clones; approximately 30% were seen once. V was pared by 5 bases and J by 1 base, with 7 bases of the junction left unmatched. The CDR3 length is 16 residues. Germline CDR1 is KGHSH and CDR2 is LQKENI. With regard to this clone: Its specificity is unknown.

The genes are TRBV18 and TRBJ2-5, with 10 bases lining up with TRBD2. The TCR was taken from a man aged 40 to 70 with stage III squamous cell lung carcinoma. Sequenced here: lung tumor tissue, sampled before any cancer treatment. The chain's CDR3 is CASSSEVAGGQETQYF. CDR3 nucleotide sequence: TGTGCCAGCTCATCAGAGGTAGCGGGGGGCCAAGAGACCCAGTACTTC.